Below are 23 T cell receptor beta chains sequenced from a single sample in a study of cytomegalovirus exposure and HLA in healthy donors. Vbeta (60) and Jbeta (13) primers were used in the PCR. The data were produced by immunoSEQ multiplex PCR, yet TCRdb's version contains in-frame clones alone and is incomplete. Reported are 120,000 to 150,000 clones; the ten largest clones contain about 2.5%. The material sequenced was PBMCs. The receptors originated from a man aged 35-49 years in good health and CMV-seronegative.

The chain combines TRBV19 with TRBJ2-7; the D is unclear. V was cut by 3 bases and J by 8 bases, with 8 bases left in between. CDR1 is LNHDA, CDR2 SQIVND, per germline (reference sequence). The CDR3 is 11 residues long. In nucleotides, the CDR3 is TGTGCCAGTAGTATCCAACAGAAGCAGTACTTC. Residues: CASSIQQKQYF.

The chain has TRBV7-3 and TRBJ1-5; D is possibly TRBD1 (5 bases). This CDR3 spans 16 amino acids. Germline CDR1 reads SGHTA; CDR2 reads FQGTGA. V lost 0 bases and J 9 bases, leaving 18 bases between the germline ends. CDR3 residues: CASSLTKGRVNPPQHF. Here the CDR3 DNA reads TGTGCCAGCAGCTTAACGAAGGGCAGGGTAAACCCGCCCCAGCATTTT.

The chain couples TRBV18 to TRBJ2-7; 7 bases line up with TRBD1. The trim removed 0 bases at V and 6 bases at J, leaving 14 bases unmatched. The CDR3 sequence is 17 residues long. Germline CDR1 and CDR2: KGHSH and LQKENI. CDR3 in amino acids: CASSPPRGSLGGSEQYF. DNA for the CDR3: TGTGCCAGCTCACCACCGAGGGGGTCTCTAGGGGGCTCCGAGCAGTACTTC.

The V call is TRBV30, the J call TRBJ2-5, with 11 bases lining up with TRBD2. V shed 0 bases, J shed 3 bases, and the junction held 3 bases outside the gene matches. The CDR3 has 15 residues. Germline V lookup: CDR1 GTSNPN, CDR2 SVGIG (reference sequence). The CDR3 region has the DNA TGTGCCTGGAGTGTTTTAGCGGGGGGGGAAGAGACCCAGTACTTC. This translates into CAWSVLAGGEETQYF.

In DNA, the CDR3 is TGCGCCAGCAGTAAACAGGGCAGCCCGCACTACAATGAGCAGTTCTTC. It specifies CASSKQGSPHYNEQFF. The V call is TRBV10-1, the J call TRBJ2-1, with D maybe TRBD1 (6 bases). The V gene's germline CDR1 is WNHNN and CDR2 SYGVQD (reference sequence). V lost 5 bases to trimming and J lost 3 bases, with 17 bases between them. This CDR3 comprises 16 residues.

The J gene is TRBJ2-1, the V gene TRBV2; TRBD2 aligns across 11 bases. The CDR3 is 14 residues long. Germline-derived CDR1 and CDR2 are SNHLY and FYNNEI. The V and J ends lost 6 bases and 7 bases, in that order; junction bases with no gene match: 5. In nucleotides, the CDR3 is TGTGCCAGCAGAGTTAGCGGGGGGGTGAATGAGCAGTTCTTC. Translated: CASRVSGGVNEQFF.

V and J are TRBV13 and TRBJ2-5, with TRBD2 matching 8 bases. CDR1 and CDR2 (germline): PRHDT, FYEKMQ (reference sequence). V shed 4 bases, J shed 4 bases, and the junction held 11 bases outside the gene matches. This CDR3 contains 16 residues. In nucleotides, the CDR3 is TGTGCCAGCAGCTCCGTGCTCGGGGGGGGAGGAGAGACCCAGTACTTC. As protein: CASSSVLGGGGETQYF.

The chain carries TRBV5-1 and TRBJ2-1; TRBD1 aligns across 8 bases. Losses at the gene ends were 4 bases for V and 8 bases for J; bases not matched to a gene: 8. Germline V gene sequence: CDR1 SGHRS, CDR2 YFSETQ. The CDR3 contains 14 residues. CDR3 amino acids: CASSTRTGSDEQFF. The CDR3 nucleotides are TGCGCCAGCAGCACCCGGACAGGGAGCGATGAGCAGTTCTTC.

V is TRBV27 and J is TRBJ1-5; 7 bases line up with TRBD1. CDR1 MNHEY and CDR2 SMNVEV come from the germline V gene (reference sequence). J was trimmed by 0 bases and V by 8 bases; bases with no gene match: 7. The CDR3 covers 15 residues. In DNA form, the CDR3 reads TGTGCCAGCCAAGGGACAGCTCATAGCAATCAGCCCCAGCATTTT. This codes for CASQGTAHSNQPQHF.

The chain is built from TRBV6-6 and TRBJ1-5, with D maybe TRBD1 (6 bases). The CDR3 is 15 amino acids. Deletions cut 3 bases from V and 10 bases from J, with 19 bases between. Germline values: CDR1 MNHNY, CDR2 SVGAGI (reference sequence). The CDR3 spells CASSYGNRELRPQHF. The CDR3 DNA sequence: TGTGCCAGCAGTTATGGAAACAGGGAATTGAGACCCCAGCATTTT.

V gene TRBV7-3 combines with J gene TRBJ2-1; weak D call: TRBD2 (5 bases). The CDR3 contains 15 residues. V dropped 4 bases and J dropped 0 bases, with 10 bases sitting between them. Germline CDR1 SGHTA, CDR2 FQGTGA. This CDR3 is CASSSLASSYNEQFF. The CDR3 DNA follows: TGTGCCAGCAGCTCTCTAGCTTCCTCCTACAATGAGCAGTTCTTC.

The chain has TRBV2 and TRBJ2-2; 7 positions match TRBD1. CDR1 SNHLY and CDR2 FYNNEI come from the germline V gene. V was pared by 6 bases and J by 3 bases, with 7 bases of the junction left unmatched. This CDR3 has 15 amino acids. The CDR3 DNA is TGTGCCAGCAGCGGGGACAGCCCCTACACCGGGGAGCTGTTTTTT. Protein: CASSGDSPYTGELFF.

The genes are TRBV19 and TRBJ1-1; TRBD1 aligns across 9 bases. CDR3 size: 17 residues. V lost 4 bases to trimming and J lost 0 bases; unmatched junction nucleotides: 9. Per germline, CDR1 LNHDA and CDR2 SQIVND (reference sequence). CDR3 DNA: TGTGCCAGTAGTACTCGGGGACAGGGTTTTCTGAACACTGAAGCTTTCTTT. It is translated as CASSTRGQGFLNTEAFF.

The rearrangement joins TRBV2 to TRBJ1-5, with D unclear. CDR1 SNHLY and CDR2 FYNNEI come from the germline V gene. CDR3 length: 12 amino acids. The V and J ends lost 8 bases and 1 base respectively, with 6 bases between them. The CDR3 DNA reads TGTGCCAGCTGTAAAAGCAATCAGCCCCAGCATTTT. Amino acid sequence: CASCKSNQPQHF.

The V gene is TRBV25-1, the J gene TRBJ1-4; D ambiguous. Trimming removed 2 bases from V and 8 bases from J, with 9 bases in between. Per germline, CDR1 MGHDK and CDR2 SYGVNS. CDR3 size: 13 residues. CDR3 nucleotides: TGTGCCAGCAGTGAAGGAAGGGAGGAAAAACTGTTTTTT. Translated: CASSEGREEKLFF.

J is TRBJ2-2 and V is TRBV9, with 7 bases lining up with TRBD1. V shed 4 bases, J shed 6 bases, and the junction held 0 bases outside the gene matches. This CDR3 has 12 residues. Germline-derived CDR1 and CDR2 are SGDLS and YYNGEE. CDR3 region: CASSRGPGELFF. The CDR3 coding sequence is TGTGCCAGCAGCAGGGGGCCCGGGGAGCTGTTTTTT.

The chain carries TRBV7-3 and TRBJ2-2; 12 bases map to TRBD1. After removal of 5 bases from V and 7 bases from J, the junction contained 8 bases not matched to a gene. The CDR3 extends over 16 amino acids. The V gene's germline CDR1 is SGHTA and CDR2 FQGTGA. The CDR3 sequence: CASSPTGQGAVGELFF. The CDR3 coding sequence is TGTGCCAGCAGCCCGACGGGACAGGGGGCTGTCGGGGAGCTGTTTTTT.

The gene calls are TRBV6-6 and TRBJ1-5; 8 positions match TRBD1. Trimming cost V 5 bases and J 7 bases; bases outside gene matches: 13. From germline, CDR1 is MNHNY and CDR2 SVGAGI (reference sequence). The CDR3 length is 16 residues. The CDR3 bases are TGTGCCAGCAGTCCCAGGGTCGGACAGGGTAAACAGCCCCAGCATTTT. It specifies CASSPRVGQGKQPQHF.

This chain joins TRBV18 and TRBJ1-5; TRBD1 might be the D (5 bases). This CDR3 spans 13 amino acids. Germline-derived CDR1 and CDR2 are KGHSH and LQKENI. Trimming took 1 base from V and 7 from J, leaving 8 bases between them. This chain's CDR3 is CASSPLGGQPQHF. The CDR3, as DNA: TGTGCCAGCTCACCACTGGGGGGACAGCCCCAGCATTTT.

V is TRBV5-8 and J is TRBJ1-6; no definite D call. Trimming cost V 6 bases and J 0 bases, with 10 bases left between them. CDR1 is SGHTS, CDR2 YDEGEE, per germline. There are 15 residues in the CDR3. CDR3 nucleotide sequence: TGTGCCAGCAACTTTGGGAGCTCCTATAATTCACCCCTCCACTTT. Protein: CASNFGSSYNSPLHF. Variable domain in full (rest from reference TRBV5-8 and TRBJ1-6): EAGVTQSPTHLIKTRGQQATLRCSPISGHTSVYWYQQALGLGLQFLLWYDEGEERNRGNFPPRFSGRQFPNYSSELNVNALELEDSALYLCASNFGSSYNSPLHFGNGTRLTVT.

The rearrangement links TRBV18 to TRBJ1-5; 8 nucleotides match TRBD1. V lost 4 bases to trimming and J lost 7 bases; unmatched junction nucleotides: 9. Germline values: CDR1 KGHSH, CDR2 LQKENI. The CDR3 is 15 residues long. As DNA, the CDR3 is TGTGCCAGCTCACTAAAGACAGGGGCGGAACAGCCCCAGCATTTT. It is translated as CASSLKTGAEQPQHF.

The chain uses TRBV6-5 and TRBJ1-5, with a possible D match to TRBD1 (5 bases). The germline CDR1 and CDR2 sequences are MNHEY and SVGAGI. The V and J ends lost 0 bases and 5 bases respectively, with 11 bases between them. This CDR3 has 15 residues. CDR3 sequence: CASSYSRTGHQPQHF. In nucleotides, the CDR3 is TGTGCCAGCAGTTACTCGAGAACAGGCCATCAGCCCCAGCATTTT.

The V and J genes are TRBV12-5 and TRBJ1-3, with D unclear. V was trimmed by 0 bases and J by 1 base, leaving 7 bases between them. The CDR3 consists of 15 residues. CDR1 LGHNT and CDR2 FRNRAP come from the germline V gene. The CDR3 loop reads CASGLVGGSGNTIYF. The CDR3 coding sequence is TGTGCTAGTGGTTTGGTAGGCGGGTCTGGAAACACCATATATTTT.